The following is a TCR beta chain sequence with its context. What it recognizes is unknown. This entry is derived from a study of CD8 T cells in Susac syndrome. Study-wide points: The study recognized that its TCR sequencing and HLA analysis covered a relatively small number of individuals.

The patients who served as multiple sclerosis controls were treatment-naive and had stable or active relapsing-remitting disease that fulfilled the revised McDonald criteria. V lost 8 bases and J lost 6, with 16 bases in between. CDR3 length: 14 residues. Germline V CDR1 and CDR2: SGHAT, FQNNGV. Reverse transcription of about 0.45 to 1 ug RNA was performed with random hexamers. TCRdb re-derived calls from the immunoSEQ multiplex PCR reads in MiXCR, one entry per CDR3 protein. The table includes approximately 110,000 distinct CDR3 sequences, more than 80% detected once. The receptor's source is a human donor with multiple sclerosis. The V and J genes are TRBV11-2 and TRBJ2-2, with TRBD1 as a possible D gene (6 bases). Sequences were obtained from CD8+ T cells from PBMCs. Written as DNA, the CDR3 is TGTGCCAGCCTAGGTCAGGGGAGTGCCGGGGAGCTGTTTTTT. This encodes CASLGQGSAGELFF.